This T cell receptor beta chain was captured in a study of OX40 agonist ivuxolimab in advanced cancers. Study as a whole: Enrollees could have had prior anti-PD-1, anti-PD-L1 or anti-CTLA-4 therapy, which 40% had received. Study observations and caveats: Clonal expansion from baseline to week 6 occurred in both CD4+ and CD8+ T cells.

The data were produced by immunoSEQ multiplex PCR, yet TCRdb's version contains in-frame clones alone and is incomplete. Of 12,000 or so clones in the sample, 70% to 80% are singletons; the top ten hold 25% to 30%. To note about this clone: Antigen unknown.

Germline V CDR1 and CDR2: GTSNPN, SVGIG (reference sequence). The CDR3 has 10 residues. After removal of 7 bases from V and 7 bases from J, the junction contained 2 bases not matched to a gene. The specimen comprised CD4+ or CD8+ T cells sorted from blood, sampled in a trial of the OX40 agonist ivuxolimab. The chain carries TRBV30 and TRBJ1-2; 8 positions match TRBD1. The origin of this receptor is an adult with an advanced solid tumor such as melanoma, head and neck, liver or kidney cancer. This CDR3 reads CASTGGGYTF. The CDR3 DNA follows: TGTGCCTCCACAGGGGGTGGCTACACCTTC.